The sample holds one count of the clone carrying this T cell receptor beta chain. Antigen unknown. TCRdb reanalysed the reads using MiXCR and keeps one entry per CDR3 protein. Of a few hundred thousand distinct CDR3 sequences in the sample, roughly 42% are singletons; the top ten hold about two fifths. Germline CDR1 reads MNHNY; CDR2 reads SVGAGI (reference sequence). The germline V and J ends were trimmed by 6 bases and 5 bases, with 13 bases remaining between them. The CDR3 runs to 14 residues. The source of the sample is a study of T cell repertoires in cytomegalovirus infection. Study as a whole: Carrying CMV and the relevant HLA type showed in public TCR beta signatures. Study-wide results and limits: There were carriers of CMV plus the relevant HLA, and cumulative public TCR beta family frequency identified them.

This TCR was recovered from a human donor in good health (CMV status not recorded). Some clones in this sample may be carry-over from other donors' samples. J is TRBJ2-2 and V is TRBV6-6; no clear D. The starting material was cultured PBMCs, obtained from culture after CMV antigen stimulation. CDR3 sequence: CASSWTLNTGELFF. The CDR3 DNA reads TGTGCCAGCAGCTGGACCCTCAATACCGGGGAGCTGTTTTTT.